Below, one TCR beta chain is given with its context. Libraries of TCR beta came from iRepertoire HTBI primers plus Arm-PCR of CDR3 regions. Each CDR3 protein is one row after TCRdb ran MiXCR on the multiplex PCR reads. The sample records over 650,000 distinct CDR3 sequences, about 30% being singletons. The sample belongs to a study of regulatory T cells in long-lasting Graves disease. Time point indicated: persistent/refractory GD, antithyroid drugs over 5 years with positive TRAb. Scientists built the TCR library using RNA that was extracted from PBMCs. The starting material was peripheral blood mononuclear cells (PBMCs), obtained when the disease was refractory, from a patient treated with antithyroid drugs. The receptor comes from a female donor with Graves disease.

Written as DNA, the CDR3 is TGTGCTAGTGGTTTAGAGACAGGGGGCTTTCAGCCCCAGCATTTT. It yields the protein CASGLETGGFQPQHF. This sequence joins TRBV12-5 and TRBJ1-5; 10 nucleotides line up with TRBD1. J gave up 6 bases and V 3 bases, and 5 bases lay outside the gene matches. This CDR3 contains 15 residues. Germline V lookup: CDR1 LGHNT, CDR2 FRNRAP.